The 29 T cell receptor beta chains listed next were all sequenced from one sample in a study of PD-L1 blockade in urothelial cancer. The sample's time point: peripheral blood 6 weeks after treatment start. Data came from immunoSEQ multiplex PCR; TCRdb stores just in-frame clones and leaves some out. The repertoire holds about 120,000 clones, with 80% to 90% as singletons. Sequenced material: PBMCs, taken around atezolizumab (anti-PD-L1) treatment. The receptor source for this set is a man aged 55 to 69 with urothelial cancer.

The chain carries TRBV18 and TRBJ1-1, with TRBD1 identical over 9 bases. Germline lookup yields CDR1 KGHSH and CDR2 LQKENI. The CDR3 consists of 14 residues. V was clipped by 4 bases and J by 11 bases; unmatched bases: 11. The CDR3 spells CASSRGQGSLTAFF. CDR3 in DNA: TGTGCCAGCTCACGCGGACAGGGGAGCTTGACGGCTTTCTTT.

This clone was seen a single time. The chain uses TRBV7-2 and TRBJ2-7, with D tentatively TRBD1 (6 bases). V lost 5 bases to trimming and J lost 4 bases, with 27 bases between them. The germline gives CDR1 SGHTA, CDR2 FQGNSA. There are 18 residues in the CDR3. The CDR3 DNA is TGTGCCAGCAGCCTAGGGGCCCCGGGACAACTAAAGGGATACGAGCAGTACTTC. As protein: CASSLGAPGQLKGYEQYF.

The sample holds one count of this clone. The V and J genes are TRBV27 and TRBJ2-7, with D possibly matching TRBD1 (6 bases). The CDR3 is 14 residues long. Germline V gives CDR1 MNHEY, CDR2 SMNVEV (reference sequence). Trimming left V 3 bases short and J 0 bases short, with 9 bases between. The CDR3 region has the DNA TGTGCCAGCAGTTTGAAGGGACACTCCTACGAGCAGTACTTC. It specifies CASSLKGHSYEQYF.

J is TRBJ2-7 and V is TRBV9, with 11 bases matching TRBD2. The CDR3 is 16 amino acids. CDR1 SGDLS and CDR2 YYNGEE come from the germline V gene. The ends lost 0 bases at V and 6 bases at J; junction bases unmatched: 8. The DNA for the CDR3 is TGTGCCAGCAGCGTAGACTTCGGGCTAGCGGGGGGCGAGCAGTACTTC. It specifies CASSVDFGLAGGEQYF. The full variable domain, with the rest looked up from reference TRBV9 and TRBJ2-7, is DSGVTQTPKHLITATGQRVTLRCSPRSGDLSVYWYQQSLDQGLQFLIQYYNGEERAKGNILERFSAQQFPDLHSELNLSSLELGDSALYFCASSVDFGLAGGEQYFGPGTRLTVT.

The V call is TRBV7-6, the J call TRBJ2-7, with 9 bases aligning to TRBD1. Germline V gives CDR1 SGHVS, CDR2 FNYEAQ. The V segment lost 4 bases and the J segment 6 bases; nucleotides outside the gene matches: 10. CDR3 size: 15 residues. The CDR3 nucleotides are TGTGCCAGCAGCTCGACCGGGACAGGGTTGGGCGAGCAGTACTTC. It translates to CASSSTGTGLGEQYF.

This clone showed up just a few times. This chain links TRBV19 with TRBJ2-5; D gene unclear. V lost 3 bases and J lost 3, with 8 bases in between. The CDR3 totals 13 residues. In germline, CDR1 is LNHDA, CDR2 SQIVND (reference sequence). CDR3 in DNA: TGTGCCAGTAGTATCTGGAGCAAAGAGACCCAGTACTTC. Amino acids: CASSIWSKETQYF.

The chain has TRBV13 and TRBJ2-3, with 14 bases fitting TRBD2. The CDR3 contains 21 residues. Germline CDR1 reads PRHDT; CDR2 reads FYEKMQ (reference sequence). Germline trimming cut 5 bases from V and 4 bases from J; bases unmatched to any gene: 20. The DNA of the CDR3 is TGTGCCAGCAGCACCGGACTAGCGGGGGGCGGCCCCTCCTCAGACGCAGATACGCAGTATTTT. Its protein is CASSTGLAGGGPSSDADTQYF.

The chain joins TRBV28 to TRBJ2-6, with a possible D match to TRBD1 (6 bases). The CDR3 spans 16 residues. In germline, CDR1 is MDHEN, CDR2 SYDVKM. Trimming left V 8 bases short and J 3 bases short, with 17 bases between. CDR3 region: CASEGGRGFGANVLTF. CDR3 coding DNA: TGTGCCAGCGAAGGAGGCAGGGGATTTGGGGCCAACGTCCTGACTTTC.

J is TRBJ2-2 and V is TRBV6-1; D might be TRBD1 (6 bases). The CDR3 sequence is 13 residues long. Germline lookup yields CDR1 MNHNS and CDR2 SASEGT. The V end was cut by 2 bases, the J end by 7 bases, with 8 bases between. CDR3 DNA sequence: TGTGCCAGCAGTGAAACAGGGTACGGGGAGCTGTTTTTT. As protein: CASSETGYGELFF.

In regard to this clone: The same CDR3 is also encoded by other DNA sequences in this sample. The J gene is TRBJ2-3, the V gene TRBV18; no reliable D call. CDR1 KGHSH and CDR2 LQKENI come from the germline V gene. V was cut by 2 bases and J by 0 bases, with 3 bases left in between. This CDR3 comprises 13 residues. This CDR3 reads CASSPGSTDTQYF. CDR3 DNA: TGTGCCAGCTCACCAGGCAGCACAGATACGCAGTATTTT.

The J gene is TRBJ2-3, the V gene TRBV5-5, with TRBD1 matching over 7 bases. CDR3 length equals 13 residues. The V segment lost 1 base and the J segment 4 bases; nucleotides outside the gene matches: 0. Germline CDR1 SGHKS, CDR2 YYEKEE (reference sequence). DNA for the CDR3: TGTGCCAGCAGCTTGCAGGGGGCAGATACGCAGTATTTT. Its protein is CASSLQGADTQYF.

The genes are TRBV30 and TRBJ2-7; TRBD1 might be the D (5 bases). CDR3 length: 12 amino acids. Germline V gene sequence: CDR1 GTSNPN, CDR2 SVGIG (reference sequence). V was trimmed by 2 bases and J by 3 bases, leaving 8 bases between them. Here the CDR3 reads CAWSPDSYEQYF. The CDR3 coding sequence is TGTGCCTGGAGTCCCGACAGCTACGAGCAGTACTTC.

The chain couples TRBV5-5 to TRBJ2-2; 7 bases fit TRBD1. Per the germline V gene, CDR1 is SGHKS and CDR2 is YYEKEE (reference sequence). This CDR3 comprises 16 residues. V was pared by 4 bases and J by 7 bases, with 13 bases of the junction left unmatched. The CDR3 DNA follows: TGTGCCAGCAGCCTAGGGACAGATAGTCTTATCGGGGAGCTGTTTTTT. Its translation is CASSLGTDSLIGELFF.

The V call is TRBV4-2, the J call TRBJ2-1; 7 nucleotides agree with TRBD2. The ends lost 1 base at V and 1 base at J; junction bases unmatched: 7. The CDR3 runs to 17 residues. Germline CDR1 is LGHNA and CDR2 is YNFKEQ. DNA of the CDR3: TGTGCCAGCAGCCAAGCCAACCTAGCGGCTTCCTACAATGAGCAGTTCTTC. Protein: CASSQANLAASYNEQFF.

The chain is built from TRBV27 and TRBJ2-3, with a weak D call TRBD2 (5 bases). Trimming left V 3 bases short and J 3 bases short, with 7 bases between. This CDR3 is 13 amino acids long. Germline lookup yields CDR1 MNHEY and CDR2 SMNVEV (reference sequence). The CDR3 DNA sequence: TGTGCCAGCAGTTTTAGAGGGACAGATACGCAGTATTTT. This codes for CASSFRGTDTQYF.

The chain links TRBV27 to TRBJ2-2, with TRBD1 matching 7 bases. This CDR3 has 12 residues. V trimming: 8 bases; J trimming: 7 bases; junction bases outside the gene matches: 4. The germline V gene encodes CDR1 MNHEY and CDR2 SMNVEV (reference sequence). The DNA of the CDR3 is TGTGCCAGCGGGACAGTCATCGGGGAGCTGTTTTTT. Its protein product is CASGTVIGELFF.

This sequence joins TRBV7-9 and TRBJ1-2, with D possibly matching TRBD1 (5 bases). The CDR3 consists of 14 residues. Germline V gives CDR1 SEHNR, CDR2 FQNEAQ (reference sequence). Deletions cut 3 bases from V and 8 bases from J, with 16 bases between. The CDR3 sequence is CASSLSGDPGGYTF. The CDR3 bases are TGTGCCAGCAGCTTGTCGGGGGACCCCGGGGGCTACACCTTC.

The chain has TRBV5-4 and TRBJ1-4; D gene uncertain. This CDR3 spans 14 amino acids. The germline CDR1 and CDR2 sequences are SGHNT and YYREEE (reference sequence). The germline V and J ends were trimmed by 0 bases and 0 bases, with 3 bases remaining between them. CDR3 nucleotide sequence: TGTGCCAGCAGCTTGGCAACAACTAATGAAAAACTGTTTTTT. It is translated as CASSLATTNEKLFF.

The chain joins TRBV28 to TRBJ1-2; TRBD1 is a possible D gene (5 bases). The CDR3 is 12 amino acids. Looked up from germline, CDR1 is MDHEN and CDR2 is SYDVKM. Trimming removed 7 bases from V and 6 bases from J, with 12 bases in between. CDR3 protein: CASTLRGDGYTF. CDR3 DNA: TGTGCCAGCACCTTGCGGGGGGATGGCTACACCTTC.

The CDR3 sequence is CASSRTSGGAGELFF. CDR3 bases: TGTGCCAGCAGTCGGACTAGCGGGGGGGCCGGGGAGCTGTTTTTT. The chain uses TRBV28 and TRBJ2-2; 15 nucleotides align to TRBD2. The germline CDR1 and CDR2 sequences are MDHEN and SYDVKM. The CDR3 loop spans 15 amino acids. Trimming at V came to 5 bases and at J to 6 bases, leaving 1 base not matched to a gene.

The rearrangement joins TRBV11-1 to TRBJ1-2; TRBD1 aligns across 7 bases. The CDR3 consists of 14 residues. Trimming took 1 base from V and 5 from J; bases not matched to a gene: 4. The germline CDR1 and CDR2 sequences are SGHAT and FQDESV (reference sequence). For the CDR3, the DNA is TGTGCCAGCAGCTTAGGACGACAGGGTTATGGCTACACCTTC. The encoded protein is CASSLGRQGYGYTF.

The chain joins TRBV7-2 to TRBJ2-7; weak D call: TRBD2 (5 bases). The CDR3 extends over 16 amino acids. CDR1 is SGHTA and CDR2 is FQGNSA in the germline V gene. Trimming stripped 4 bases from V and 6 bases from J, with 22 bases between. DNA for the CDR3: TGTGCCAGCAGCTCCGACGTAGTAGCGTTGAAGGGCGAGCAGTACTTC. Translating it yields CASSSDVVALKGEQYF.

The V call is TRBV12-5, the J call TRBJ1-3; possibly TRBD1 for D (6 bases). V was clipped by 7 bases and J by 4 bases, with 17 bases between them. Per the germline V gene, CDR1 is LGHNT and CDR2 is FRNRAP. The CDR3 length is 15 residues. CDR3 sequence: CASEDSPSTGNTIYF. CDR3 DNA sequence: TGTGCTAGTGAGGACAGTCCGTCTACCGGAAACACCATATATTTT.

The CDR3 sequence is CASSQEGGYEQYF. In nucleotides, the CDR3 is TGTGCCAGCAGCCAAGAGGGGGGATACGAGCAGTACTTC. The rearrangement links TRBV4-2 to TRBJ2-7; a weak D match, TRBD2 (6 bases). Trimming left V 0 bases short and J 4 bases short, with 7 bases between. The length of the CDR3 is 13 residues. CDR1 and CDR2 (germline): LGHNA, YNFKEQ.

CDR3 loop: CASSYGTGQETQYF. DNA for the CDR3: TGTGCCAGCAGTTATGGGACAGGACAAGAGACCCAGTACTTC. The chain uses TRBV6-5 and TRBJ2-5; TRBD1 matches at 8 bases. CDR3 size: 14 residues. J was trimmed by 2 bases and V by 3 bases; bases with no gene match: 2. Germline lookup yields CDR1 MNHEY and CDR2 SVGAGI.

This clone was seen a single time. The chain couples TRBV11-1 to TRBJ2-7; the match to TRBD1 covers 7 bases. Germline CDR1 is SGHAT and CDR2 is FQDESV (reference sequence). With V trimmed by 3 bases and J by 3 bases, 5 bases remained unmatched. The CDR3 is 14 residues long. DNA of the CDR3: TGTGCCAGCAGCTTTACAACAGGGGACTACGAGCAGTACTTC. Its translation is CASSFTTGDYEQYF.

This rearrangement joins TRBV19 to TRBJ2-1; D may be TRBD2 (5 bases). In germline, CDR1 is LNHDA, CDR2 SQIVND (reference sequence). The V gene lost 7 bases and the J gene lost 10 bases, with 20 bases spanning the gap. This CDR3 region has 14 residues. CDR3 region: CASTQQRTQGEQFF. Here the CDR3 DNA reads TGTGCCAGTACTCAACAAAGGACTCAAGGGGAGCAGTTCTTC.

The J gene is TRBJ1-1, the V gene TRBV5-4, with D tentatively TRBD1 (6 bases). Germline CDR1 is SGHNT and CDR2 is YYREEE (reference sequence). CDR3 length equals 14 residues. The V gene lost 5 bases and the J gene lost 1 base, with 12 bases spanning the gap. In nucleotides, the CDR3 is TGTGCCAGCAGGACAGGTGGCCCGAACACTGAAGCTTTCTTT. Protein: CASRTGGPNTEAFF.

The genes are TRBV9 and TRBJ2-2, with 16 bases identical to TRBD2. The germline V gene has CDR1 SGDLS and CDR2 YYNGEE. Trimming cost V 4 bases and J 6 bases; bases outside gene matches: 9. CDR3 length: 18 residues. CDR3 amino acids: CASSLGLAGGPMAGELFF. The CDR3 region has the DNA TGTGCCAGCAGCTTGGGACTAGCGGGGGGGCCAATGGCCGGGGAGCTGTTTTTT.